This TCR beta chain was captured by sequencing in a study of T cells in Graves' hyperthyroidism and ophthalmopathy. In the study overall: The blood sample was taken at first diagnosis, before treatment began. Study results and limitations: Most expanded thyroid clonotypes above 0.001 recurred in blood.

Amplified regions were TCR beta CDR3 sequences from RNA transcripts. HTBI primers were used for first-round RT-PCR of the TCR CDR3. In TCRdb, the multiplex PCR reads were re-called with MiXCR into one record per CDR3 protein. The top ten hold 6.5% to 9% of the sample, which has 450,000 to 650,000 distinct CDR3 sequences, 13% to 15% seen once. This clonotype turned up a few times. Its target is unknown. The CDR3 sequence is 15 residues long. Germline V gene lookup returns CDR1 DFQATT and CDR2 SNEGSKA (reference sequence). Trimming took off 3 bases at V and 0 bases at J, with 9 bases between the two ends.

The chain uses TRBV20-1 and TRBJ2-6; no clear D. The origin of this receptor is a woman aged 18-29 years with Graves' ophthalmopathy. Specimen: blood. The CDR3 sequence: CSASLSDSGANVLTF. DNA for the CDR3: TGCAGTGCTAGTCTCTCAGACTCTGGGGCCAACGTCCTGACTTTC.